The T cell receptor (beta chain) under discussion was sequenced for a study of T cells in Graves' hyperthyroidism and ophthalmopathy. Study-wide points: With a median lead of about 6.9 months before onset, the model predicted ophthalmopathy. Most expanded thyroid clonotypes above 0.001 recurred in blood.

The CDR3 regions of TCR beta were amplified from RNA transcripts. RT-PCR in the first round (using the HTBI primer set) targeted the TCR CDR3. TCRdb re-called the multiplex PCR reads through MiXCR, storing one row per CDR3 protein. The table has about 130,000 distinct CDR3 sequences, over 20% seen once; the top ten hold more than 65%. The table lists this clonotype with many counts. What it recognizes is unknown. It was uncontrolled infection, other autoimmune disease, pregnancy or lactation that excluded patients. V shed 4 bases and J shed 0 bases, with 15 bases lying between them. The germline CDR1 and CDR2 sequences are LGHDT and YNNKEL (reference sequence). This CDR3 region has 17 residues.

The sequence came from a woman aged 45 to 65 with Graves' hyperthyroidism that later progressed to Graves' ophthalmopathy. The sequenced material came from blood. This rearrangement joins TRBV3-1 to TRBJ1-4, with D unclear. The CDR3 is CASSPRRRTATNEKLFF. DNA for the CDR3: TGTGCCAGCAGCCCCCGGCGACGGACCGCAACTAATGAAAAACTGTTTTTT. The full variable domain, in which reference TRBV3-1 and TRBJ1-4 provide the parts outside the CDR3, is DTAVSQTPKYLVTQMGNDKSIKCEQNLGHDTMYWYKQDSKKFLKIMFSYNNKELIINETVPNRFSPKSPDKAHLNLHINSLELGDSAVYFCASSPRRRTATNEKLFFGSGTQLSVL.